The rows below give T cell receptor beta chains drawn from one sample of a study of cytomegalovirus exposure and HLA in healthy donors. Using immunoSEQ multiplex PCR, the repertoire was profiled, and TCRdb retains in-frame clones only, with some absent. Among around 300,000 clones listed, 65% to 85% were seen once. Sequencing was performed on PBMCs. The origin of the receptors is a female donor in good health and CMV-seronegative. The CDR3 runs from the conserved cysteine through the conserved F or W. Fields, in order: D gene, J gene, CDR3 length, V gene, CDR3 protein. D genes are given only for firm matches.

d_call: TRBD1; j_call: TRBJ1-1; cdr3_length: 16; v_call: TRBV10-3; cdr3_aa: CAISEPQGASWTEAFF
d_call: -; j_call: TRBJ2-1; cdr3_length: 11; v_call: TRBV20-1; cdr3_aa: CSARGSGEQFF
d_call: TRBD2; j_call: TRBJ2-7; cdr3_length: 12; v_call: TRBV2; cdr3_aa: CASGDYSVEQYF
d_call: -; j_call: TRBJ1-1; cdr3_length: 16; v_call: TRBV6-9; cdr3_aa: CASSYSSDGMNTEAFF
d_call: -; j_call: TRBJ2-1; cdr3_length: 16; v_call: TRBV28; cdr3_aa: CASRIDGGKLSAEQFF
d_call: TRBD1; j_call: TRBJ1-4; cdr3_length: 16; v_call: TRBV5-1; cdr3_aa: CASSSAGTGRDEKLFF
d_call: TRBD1; j_call: TRBJ2-2; cdr3_length: 15; v_call: TRBV27; cdr3_aa: CASNPGTGVGGELFF
d_call: -; j_call: TRBJ1-2; cdr3_length: 14; v_call: TRBV27; cdr3_aa: CASTLGAGVGGYTF
d_call: TRBD1; j_call: TRBJ1-5; cdr3_length: 14; v_call: TRBV19; cdr3_aa: CASSIQGAGQPQHF
d_call: TRBD2; j_call: TRBJ2-4; cdr3_length: 16; v_call: TRBV5-8; cdr3_aa: CASSLEIAGVKNIQYF
d_call: -; j_call: TRBJ2-7; cdr3_length: 13; v_call: TRBV4-2; cdr3_aa: CASSPTPKYEQYF
d_call: TRBD1; j_call: TRBJ2-7; cdr3_length: 13; v_call: TRBV7-3; cdr3_aa: CASSRQGSYEQYF
d_call: TRBD2; j_call: TRBJ2-1; cdr3_length: 19; v_call: TRBV11-3; cdr3_aa: CASSVAGTSGRRRDNEQFF
d_call: TRBD1; j_call: TRBJ2-1; cdr3_length: 17; v_call: TRBV4-1; cdr3_aa: CASSPSLTGSSYNEQFF
d_call: -; j_call: TRBJ2-3; cdr3_length: 12; v_call: TRBV6-1; cdr3_aa: CASHPNTDTQYF
d_call: TRBD2; j_call: TRBJ2-7; cdr3_length: 16; v_call: TRBV30; cdr3_aa: CAWSAPLAGGLYEQYF
d_call: -; j_call: TRBJ1-2; cdr3_length: 15; v_call: TRBV6-6; cdr3_aa: CASSLNQGVGYGYTF
d_call: TRBD1; j_call: TRBJ1-2; cdr3_length: 15; v_call: TRBV11-3; cdr3_aa: CASSPGQGADYGYTF
d_call: -; j_call: TRBJ1-4; cdr3_length: 13; v_call: TRBV7-9; cdr3_aa: CASSPLEGEKLFF
d_call: -; j_call: TRBJ2-7; cdr3_length: 13; v_call: TRBV6-6; cdr3_aa: CASESSESGEQYF
d_call: -; j_call: TRBJ2-1; cdr3_length: 12; v_call: TRBV11-3; cdr3_aa: CASSPGRKEQFF
d_call: -; j_call: TRBJ2-1; cdr3_length: 15; v_call: TRBV7-2; cdr3_aa: CASSPTRGSYNEQFF
d_call: -; j_call: TRBJ2-2; cdr3_length: 16; v_call: TRBV9; cdr3_aa: CASSVVEAGNTGELFF
d_call: TRBD1; j_call: TRBJ2-2; cdr3_length: 16; v_call: TRBV7-2; cdr3_aa: CASSSQGALNTGELFF
d_call: -; j_call: TRBJ1-6; cdr3_length: 14; v_call: TRBV6-5; cdr3_aa: CASSPGRENSPLHF
d_call: TRBD2; j_call: TRBJ2-3; cdr3_length: 14; v_call: TRBV11-1; cdr3_aa: CASSLRGGTDTQYF
d_call: -; j_call: TRBJ1-2; cdr3_length: 13; v_call: TRBV7-8; cdr3_aa: CASSFYPGEGYTF
d_call: -; j_call: TRBJ2-1; cdr3_length: 15; v_call: TRBV5-6; cdr3_aa: CASSLVREPYNEQFF
d_call: -; j_call: TRBJ2-1; cdr3_length: 13; v_call: TRBV18; cdr3_aa: CASSPQGYNEQFF
d_call: -; j_call: TRBJ2-2; cdr3_length: 15; v_call: TRBV25-1; cdr3_aa: CASSRQGSLTGELFF
d_call: TRBD2; j_call: TRBJ2-1; cdr3_length: 17; v_call: TRBV7-3; cdr3_aa: CASSPAYPGLAGNEQFF
d_call: TRBD1; j_call: TRBJ2-3; cdr3_length: 17; v_call: TRBV5-4; cdr3_aa: CASSRSTNRGPTDTQYF
d_call: -; j_call: TRBJ2-4; cdr3_length: 12; v_call: TRBV29-1; cdr3_aa: CSGRLAKNIQYF
d_call: -; j_call: TRBJ2-7; cdr3_length: 14; v_call: TRBV6-6; cdr3_aa: CASSYAGLSGEQYF